The present T cell receptor beta chain was sequenced within a study of T cells in Graves' hyperthyroidism and ophthalmopathy. General study points: The model made its ophthalmopathy prediction, and onset followed a median approximately 6.5 months later.

TCR beta CDR3 sequences were amplified from RNA transcripts. The TCR CDR3 was amplified in a first-round RT-PCR using the HTBI primer set. TCRdb fed the multiplex PCR reads into MiXCR, producing one record per CDR3 protein. In the table there are around 660,000 distinct CDR3 sequences, over 40% of which are singletons. Trimming left V 0 bases short and J 4 bases short, with 7 bases between. CDR3 length equals 14 residues. Germline loops: CDR1 PRHDT, CDR2 FYEKMQ (reference sequence). Exclusions: uncontrolled infection, other autoimmune disease, pregnancy, lactation. Clinicians diagnosed patients from clinical symptoms, serum thyroxine and TRAb, thyroid ultrasound and orbital computed tomography. A word on this clonotype: The target antigen is unknown.

The V gene is TRBV13, the J gene TRBJ1-3, with D tentatively TRBD1 (5 bases). The source of this sequence is an adult man with Graves' disease, either hyperthyroidism or ophthalmopathy (not recorded which). Sequences were obtained from peripheral blood or thyroid tissue (not recorded which). CDR3 in DNA: TGTGCCAGCAGCTTAGGAGGGGTAGGAAACACCATATATTTT. Amino acids: CASSLGGVGNTIYF. Variable domain in full (rest from reference TRBV13 and TRBJ1-3): AAGVIQSPRHLIKEKRETATLKCYPIPRHDTVYWYQQGPGQDPQFLISFYEKMQSDKGSIPDRFSAQQFSDYHSELNMSSLELGDSALYFCASSLGGVGNTIYFGEGSWLTVV.